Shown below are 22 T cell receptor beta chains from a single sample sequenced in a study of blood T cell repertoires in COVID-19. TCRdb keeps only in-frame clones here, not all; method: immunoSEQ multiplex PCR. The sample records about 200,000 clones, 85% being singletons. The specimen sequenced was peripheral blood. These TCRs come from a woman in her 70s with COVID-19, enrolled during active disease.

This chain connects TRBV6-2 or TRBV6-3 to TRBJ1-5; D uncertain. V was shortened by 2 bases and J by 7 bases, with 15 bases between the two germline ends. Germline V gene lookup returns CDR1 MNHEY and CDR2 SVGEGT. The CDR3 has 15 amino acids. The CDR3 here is CASSYALTSSQPQHF. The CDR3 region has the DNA TGTGCCAGCAGTTACGCTCTGACTAGCAGCCAGCCCCAGCATTTT.

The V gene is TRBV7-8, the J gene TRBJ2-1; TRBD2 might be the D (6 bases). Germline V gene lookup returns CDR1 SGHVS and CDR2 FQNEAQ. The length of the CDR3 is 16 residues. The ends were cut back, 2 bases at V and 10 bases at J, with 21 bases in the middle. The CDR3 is CASSLTGGPLTGEQFF. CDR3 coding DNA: TGTGCCAGCAGCTTAACCGGGGGACCGCTGACTGGGGAGCAGTTCTTC.

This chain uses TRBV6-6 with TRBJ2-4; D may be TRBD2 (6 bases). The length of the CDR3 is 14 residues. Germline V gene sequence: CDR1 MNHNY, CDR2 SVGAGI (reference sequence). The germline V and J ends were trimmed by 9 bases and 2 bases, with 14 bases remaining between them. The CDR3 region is CASRYAGTKNIQYF. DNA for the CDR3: TGTGCCAGTCGGTACGCGGGGACCAAAAACATTCAGTACTTC.

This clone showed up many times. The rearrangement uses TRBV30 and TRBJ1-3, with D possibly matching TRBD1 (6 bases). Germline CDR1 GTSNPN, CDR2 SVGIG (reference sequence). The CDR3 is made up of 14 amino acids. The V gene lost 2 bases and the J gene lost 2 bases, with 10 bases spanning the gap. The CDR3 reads CAWSNRATGNTIYF. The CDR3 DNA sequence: TGTGCCTGGAGTAACAGGGCCACTGGAAACACCATATATTTT. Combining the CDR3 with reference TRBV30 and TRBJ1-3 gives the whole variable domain SQTIHQWPATLVQPVGSPLSLECTVEGTSNPNLYWYRQAAGRGLQLLFYSVGIGQISSEVPQNLSASRPQDRQFILSSKKLLLSDSGFYLCAWSNRATGNTIYFGEGSWLTVV.

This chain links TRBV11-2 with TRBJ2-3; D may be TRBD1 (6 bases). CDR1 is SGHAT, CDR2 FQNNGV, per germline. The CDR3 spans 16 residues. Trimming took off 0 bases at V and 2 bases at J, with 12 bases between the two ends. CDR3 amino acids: CASSLDLGQNTDTQYF. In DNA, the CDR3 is TGTGCCAGCAGCTTAGATCTGGGACAAAACACAGATACGCAGTATTTT.

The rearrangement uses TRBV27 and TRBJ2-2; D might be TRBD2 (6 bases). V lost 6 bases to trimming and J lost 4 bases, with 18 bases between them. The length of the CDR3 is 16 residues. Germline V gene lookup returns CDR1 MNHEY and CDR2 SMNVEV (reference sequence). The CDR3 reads CASRTDPGGTTGELFF. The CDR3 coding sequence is TGTGCCAGCAGAACCGACCCAGGCGGGACCACCGGGGAGCTGTTTTTT.

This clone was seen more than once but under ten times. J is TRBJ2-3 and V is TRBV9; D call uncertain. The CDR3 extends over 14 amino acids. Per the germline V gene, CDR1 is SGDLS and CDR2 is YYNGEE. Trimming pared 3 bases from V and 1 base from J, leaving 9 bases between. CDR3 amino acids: CASSAGRGTDTQYF. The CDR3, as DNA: TGTGCCAGCAGCGCCGGCCGGGGCACAGATACGCAGTATTTT. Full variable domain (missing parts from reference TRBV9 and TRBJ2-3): DSGVTQTPKHLITATGQRVTLRCSPRSGDLSVYWYQQSLDQGLQFLIQYYNGEERAKGNILERFSAQQFPDLHSELNLSSLELGDSALYFCASSAGRGTDTQYFGPGTRLTVL.

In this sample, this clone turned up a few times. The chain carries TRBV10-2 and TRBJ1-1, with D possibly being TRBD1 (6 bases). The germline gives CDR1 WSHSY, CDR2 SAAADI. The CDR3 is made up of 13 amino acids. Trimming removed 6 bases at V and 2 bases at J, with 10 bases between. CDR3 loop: CASSPGVNTEAFF. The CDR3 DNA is TGCGCCAGCAGCCCAGGGGTAAACACTGAAGCTTTCTTT.

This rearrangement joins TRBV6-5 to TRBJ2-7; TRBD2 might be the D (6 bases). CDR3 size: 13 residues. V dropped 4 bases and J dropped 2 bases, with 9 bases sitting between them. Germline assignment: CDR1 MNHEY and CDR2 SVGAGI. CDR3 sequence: CASSSGSPYEQYF. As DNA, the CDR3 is TGTGCCAGCAGTTCCGGGAGCCCCTACGAGCAGTACTTC.

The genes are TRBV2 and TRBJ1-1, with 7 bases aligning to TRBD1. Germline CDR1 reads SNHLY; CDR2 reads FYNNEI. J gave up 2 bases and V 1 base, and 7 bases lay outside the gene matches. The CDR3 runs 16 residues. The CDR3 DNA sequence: TGTGCCAGCAGTGAAGGGCAGGGGGTAGTAAACACTGAAGCTTTCTTT. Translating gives CASSEGQGVVNTEAFF.

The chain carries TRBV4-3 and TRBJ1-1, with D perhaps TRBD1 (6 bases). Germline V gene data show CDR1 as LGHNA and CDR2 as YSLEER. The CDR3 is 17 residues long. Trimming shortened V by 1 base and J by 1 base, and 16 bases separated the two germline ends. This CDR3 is CASSQAGRDISNTEAFF. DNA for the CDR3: TGCGCCAGCAGCCAAGCAGGGAGGGACATATCGAACACTGAAGCTTTCTTT.

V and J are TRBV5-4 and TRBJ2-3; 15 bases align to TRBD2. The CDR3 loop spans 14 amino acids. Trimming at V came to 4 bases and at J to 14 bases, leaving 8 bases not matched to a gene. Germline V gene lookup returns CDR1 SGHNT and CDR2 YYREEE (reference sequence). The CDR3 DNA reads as TGTGCCAGCAGCGCTGGACTAGCGGGGGGGCGTACGTATTTT. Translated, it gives CASSAGLAGGRTYF.

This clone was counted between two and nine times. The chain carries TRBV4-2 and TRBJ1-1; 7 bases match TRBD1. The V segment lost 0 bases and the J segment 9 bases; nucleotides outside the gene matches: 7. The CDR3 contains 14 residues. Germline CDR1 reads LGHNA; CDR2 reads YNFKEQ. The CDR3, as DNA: TGTGCCAGCAGCCAAGATGCCGGGACAGCTAAAGCTTTCTTT. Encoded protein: CASSQDAGTAKAFF.

This CDR3 is CASSIAEGTDTQYF. As DNA, the CDR3 is TGTGCCAGCAGCATCGCAGAGGGCACAGATACGCAGTATTTT. The chain combines TRBV5-6 with TRBJ2-3; the D is unclear. The CDR3 has 14 residues. Germline CDR1 reads SGHDT; CDR2 reads YYEEEE. V was pared by 4 bases and J by 1 base, with 10 bases between.

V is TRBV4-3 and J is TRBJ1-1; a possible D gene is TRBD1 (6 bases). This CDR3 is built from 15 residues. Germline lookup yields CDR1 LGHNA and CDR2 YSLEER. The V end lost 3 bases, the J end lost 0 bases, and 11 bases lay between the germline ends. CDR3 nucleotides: TGCGCCAGCAGCCAGGTCTACAGGGTGAACACTGAAGCTTTCTTT. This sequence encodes CASSQVYRVNTEAFF.

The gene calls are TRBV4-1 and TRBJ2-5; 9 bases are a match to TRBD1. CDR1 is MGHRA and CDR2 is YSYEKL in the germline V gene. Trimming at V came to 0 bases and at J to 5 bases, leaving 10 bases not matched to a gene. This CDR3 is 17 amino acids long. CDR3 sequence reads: CASSQERPGQGHETQYF. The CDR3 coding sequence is TGCGCCAGCAGCCAAGAGCGACCGGGACAGGGACATGAGACCCAGTACTTC.

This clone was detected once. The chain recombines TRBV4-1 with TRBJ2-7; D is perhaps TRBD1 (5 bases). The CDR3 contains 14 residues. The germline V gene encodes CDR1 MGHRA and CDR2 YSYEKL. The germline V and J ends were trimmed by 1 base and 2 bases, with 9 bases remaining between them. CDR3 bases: TGCGCCAGCAGCCAAGTAGCACAGGCCTACGAGCAGTACTTC. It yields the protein CASSQVAQAYEQYF.

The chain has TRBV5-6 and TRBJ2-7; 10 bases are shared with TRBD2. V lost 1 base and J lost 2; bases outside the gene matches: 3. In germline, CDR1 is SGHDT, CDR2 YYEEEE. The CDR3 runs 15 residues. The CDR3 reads CASSLTSGVTYEQYF. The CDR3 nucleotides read TGTGCCAGCAGCTTGACTAGCGGGGTAACCTACGAGCAGTACTTC.

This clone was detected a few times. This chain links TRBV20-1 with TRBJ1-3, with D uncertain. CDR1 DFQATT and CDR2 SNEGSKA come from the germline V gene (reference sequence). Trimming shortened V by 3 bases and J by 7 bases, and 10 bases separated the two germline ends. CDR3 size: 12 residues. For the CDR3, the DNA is TGCAGTGCTAGTTACAGTGCGAACACCATATATTTT. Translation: CSASYSANTIYF.

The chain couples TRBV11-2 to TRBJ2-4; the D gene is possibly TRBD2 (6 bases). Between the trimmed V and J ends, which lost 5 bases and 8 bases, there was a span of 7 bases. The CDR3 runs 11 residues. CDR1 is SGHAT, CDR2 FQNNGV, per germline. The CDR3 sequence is CASSGGDIQYF. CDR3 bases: TGTGCCAGCAGCGGCGGGGACATTCAGTACTTC.

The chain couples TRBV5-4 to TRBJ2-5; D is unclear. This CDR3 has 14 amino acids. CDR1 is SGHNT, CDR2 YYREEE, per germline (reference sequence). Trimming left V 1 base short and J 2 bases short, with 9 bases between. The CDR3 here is CASSLRTKQETQYF. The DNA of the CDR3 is TGTGCCAGCAGCTTGCGTACTAAACAAGAGACCCAGTACTTC.

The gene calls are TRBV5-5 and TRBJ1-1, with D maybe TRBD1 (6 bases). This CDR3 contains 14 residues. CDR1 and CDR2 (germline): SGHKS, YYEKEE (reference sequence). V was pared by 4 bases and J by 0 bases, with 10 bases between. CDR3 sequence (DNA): TGTGCCAGCAGCGCCACAGGGATGAACACTGAAGCTTTCTTT. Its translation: CASSATGMNTEAFF.